The rows below give T cell receptor beta chains drawn from one sample of a study of early T cells in non-severe SARS-CoV-2 infection. TCRdb reprocessed the 5' RACE reads via MiXCR and lists one record per CDR3 protein. The sample gives under 60,000 distinct CDR3 sequences, about 13% of which show up once; 10% to 13% is in the top ten. The sample was whole blood. These receptors came from an adult who was a healthcare worker with PCR-confirmed SARS-CoV-2 infection or an uninfected control (not recorded which). Each CDR3 is given with its conserved first and last residue. D genes are given only for firm matches. Size values are once, few and many counts, or a class for expanded clones, and some rows have none.

J gene | CDR3 length | D gene | V gene | clone size | CDR3 protein | CDR3 DNA
TRBJ2-7 | 14 | TRBD1 | TRBV28 | few | CASTSGTASYEQYF | TGTGCCAGCACCTCCGGGACAGCCTCCTACGAGCAGTACTTC
TRBJ2-2 | 14 | . | TRBV11-2 | many | CASSGRAGPGELFF | TGTGCCAGCAGCGGCAGGGCAGGACCCGGGGAGCTGTTTTTT
TRBJ2-4 | 13 | . | TRBV3-1 | . | CASSPSVKNIQYF | TGTGCCAGCAGCCCGTCGGTCAAAAACATTCAGTACTTC
TRBJ1-2 | 15 | . | TRBV27 | . | CASSFGPERSYGYTF | TGTGCCAGCAGTTTTGGTCCTGAGCGTAGCTATGGCTACACCTTC
TRBJ1-1 | 12 | TRBD1 | TRBV29-1 | many | CSVDRFVQGAFF | TGCAGCGTTGATCGGTTTGTACAGGGGGCTTTCTTT
TRBJ1-2 | 12 | . | TRBV20-1 | few | CSVRPSNYGYTF | TGCAGTGTCAGGCCCAGTAACTATGGCTACACCTTC
TRBJ1-1 | 11 | . | TRBV3-1 | few | CASSQDGLAFF | TGTGCCAGCAGCCAAGATGGCCTAGCTTTCTTT
TRBJ2-3 | 15 | TRBD2 | TRBV28 | . | CASSWERERTDTQYF | TGTGCCAGCAGTTGGGAGCGGGAGAGAACAGATACGCAGTATTTT
TRBJ1-1 | 15 | . | TRBV30 | . | CAWSRGGAENTEAFF | TGTGCCTGGAGTCGAGGGGGAGCGGAGAACACTGAAGCTTTCTTT
TRBJ2-7 | 15 | . | TRBV21-1 | many | CASSTRKQGNGEQYF | TGTGCCAGCAGCACCCGGAAACAGGGGAACGGCGAGCAGTACTTC